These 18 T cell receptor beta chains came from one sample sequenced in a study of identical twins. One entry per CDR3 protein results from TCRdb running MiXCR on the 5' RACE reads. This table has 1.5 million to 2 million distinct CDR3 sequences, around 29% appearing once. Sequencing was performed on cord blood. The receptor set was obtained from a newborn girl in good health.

The CDR3 DNA reads TGCGCCAGCAGCTTGTTGGCTAGCCCGAGCTCCTACGAGCAGTACTTC. Its protein product is CASSLLASPSSYEQYF. The J gene is TRBJ2-7, the V gene TRBV5-1; tentative D call: TRBD2 (5 bases). Deletions cut 1 base from V and 0 bases from J, with 14 bases between. Per the germline V gene, CDR1 is SGHRS and CDR2 is YFSETQ. The CDR3 is 16 residues long.

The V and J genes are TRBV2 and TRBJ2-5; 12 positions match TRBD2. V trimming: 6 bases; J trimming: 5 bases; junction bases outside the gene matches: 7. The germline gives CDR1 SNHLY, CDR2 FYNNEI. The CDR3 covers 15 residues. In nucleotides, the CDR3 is TGTGCCAGCAGGGCAACTAGCGGGGGGCTGGAGACCCAGTACTTC. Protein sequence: CASRATSGGLETQYF.

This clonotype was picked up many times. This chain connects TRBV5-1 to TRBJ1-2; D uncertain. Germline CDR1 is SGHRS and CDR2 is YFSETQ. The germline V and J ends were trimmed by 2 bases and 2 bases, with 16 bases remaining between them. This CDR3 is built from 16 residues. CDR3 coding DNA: TGCGCCAGCAGCTTAATTATGCTGGGGTTGAACTATGGCTACACCTTC. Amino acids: CASSLIMLGLNYGYTF.

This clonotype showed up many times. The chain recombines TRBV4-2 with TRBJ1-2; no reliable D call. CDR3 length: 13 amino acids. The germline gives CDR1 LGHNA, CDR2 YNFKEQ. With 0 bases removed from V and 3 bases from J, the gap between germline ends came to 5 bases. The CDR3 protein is CASSQDGHYGYTF. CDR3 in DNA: TGTGCCAGCAGCCAAGATGGACACTATGGCTACACCTTC.

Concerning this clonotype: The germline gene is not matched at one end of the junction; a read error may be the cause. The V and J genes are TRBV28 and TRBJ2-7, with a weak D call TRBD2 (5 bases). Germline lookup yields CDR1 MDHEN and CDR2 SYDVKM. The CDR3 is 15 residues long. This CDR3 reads CAGSFEEGLDYEQYF. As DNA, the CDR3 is TGTGCCGGCAGTTTTGAAGAGGGTCTGGACTACGAGCAGTACTTC.

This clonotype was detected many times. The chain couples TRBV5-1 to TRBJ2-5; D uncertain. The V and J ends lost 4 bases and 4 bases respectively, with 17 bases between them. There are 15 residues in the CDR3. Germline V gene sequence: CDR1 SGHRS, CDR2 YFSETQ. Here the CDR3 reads CASSRNEPLGETQYF. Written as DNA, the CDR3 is TGCGCCAGCAGCCGAAATGAGCCTTTAGGAGAGACCCAGTACTTC.

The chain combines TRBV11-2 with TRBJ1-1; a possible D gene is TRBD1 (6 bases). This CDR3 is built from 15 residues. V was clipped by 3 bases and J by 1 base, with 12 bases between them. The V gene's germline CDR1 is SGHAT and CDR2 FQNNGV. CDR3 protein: CASSFPTTGNTEAFF. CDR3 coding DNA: TGTGCCAGCAGCTTCCCAACGACAGGGAACACTGAAGCTTTCTTT.

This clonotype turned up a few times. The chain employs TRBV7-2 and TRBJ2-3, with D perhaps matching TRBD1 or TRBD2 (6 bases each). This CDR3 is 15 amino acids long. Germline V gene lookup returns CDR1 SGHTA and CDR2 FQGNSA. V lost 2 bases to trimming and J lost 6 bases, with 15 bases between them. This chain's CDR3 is CASSLFLVGGDTQYF. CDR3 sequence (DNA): TGTGCCAGCAGCTTATTCCTGGTGGGGGGCGATACGCAGTATTTT.

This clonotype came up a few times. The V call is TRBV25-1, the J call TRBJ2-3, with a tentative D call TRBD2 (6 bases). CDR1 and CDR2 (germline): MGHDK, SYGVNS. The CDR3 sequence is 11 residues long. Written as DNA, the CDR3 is TGTGCGGCTAGCGAAAAAGATACGCAGTATTTT. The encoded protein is CAASEKDTQYF.

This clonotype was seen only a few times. CDR3 amino acids: CASSFPSGGGYNEQFF. CDR3 coding DNA: TGTGCCAGCAGTTTCCCTAGCGGGGGGGGATACAATGAGCAGTTCTTC. The chain recombines TRBV28 with TRBJ2-1; TRBD2 aligns across 12 bases. The CDR3 runs 16 residues. Germline CDR1 MDHEN, CDR2 SYDVKM. The V gene end was trimmed by 3 bases and the J gene end by 4 bases; junction bases not matched to a gene: 4.

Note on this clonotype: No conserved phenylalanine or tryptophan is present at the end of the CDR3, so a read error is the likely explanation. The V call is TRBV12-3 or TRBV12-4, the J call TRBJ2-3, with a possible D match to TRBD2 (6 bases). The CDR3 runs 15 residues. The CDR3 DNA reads TGTGCCAGCAGTCAACACCGGGGGAGAACAGATGCGCAGTATTTA. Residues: CASSQHRGRTDAQYL.

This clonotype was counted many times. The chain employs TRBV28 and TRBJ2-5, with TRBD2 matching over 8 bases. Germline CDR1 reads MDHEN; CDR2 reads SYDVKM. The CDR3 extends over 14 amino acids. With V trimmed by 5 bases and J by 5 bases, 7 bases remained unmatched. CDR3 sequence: CASSQSGRQETQYF. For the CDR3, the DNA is TGTGCCAGCAGTCAGAGCGGGAGACAGGAGACCCAGTACTTC.

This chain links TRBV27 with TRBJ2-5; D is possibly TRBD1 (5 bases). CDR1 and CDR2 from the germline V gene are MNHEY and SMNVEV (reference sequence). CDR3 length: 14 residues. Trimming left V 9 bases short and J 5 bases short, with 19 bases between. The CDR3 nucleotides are TGTGCCAGTGGCCCTCTGCAGGGTTTGGAGACCCAGTACTTC. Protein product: CASGPLQGLETQYF.

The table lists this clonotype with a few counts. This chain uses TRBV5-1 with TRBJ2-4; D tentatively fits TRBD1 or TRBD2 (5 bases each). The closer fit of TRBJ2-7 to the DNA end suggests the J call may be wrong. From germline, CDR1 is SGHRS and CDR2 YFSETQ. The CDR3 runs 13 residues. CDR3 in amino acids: CASSLVWGNEQYF. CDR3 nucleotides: TGCGCCAGCAGCTTGGTATGGGGGAACGAGCAGTACTTC.

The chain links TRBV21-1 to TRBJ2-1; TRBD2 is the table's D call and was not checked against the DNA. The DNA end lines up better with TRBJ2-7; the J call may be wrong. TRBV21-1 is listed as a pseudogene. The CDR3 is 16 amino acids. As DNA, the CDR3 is TGTGCCAGCAGCAAGGAGCGGGGGAGCTCCTACAATGAGCAGTACTTC. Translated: CASSKERGSSYNEQYF.

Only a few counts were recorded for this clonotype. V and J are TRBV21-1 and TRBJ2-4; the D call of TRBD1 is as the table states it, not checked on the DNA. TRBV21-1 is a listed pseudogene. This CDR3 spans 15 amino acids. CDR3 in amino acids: CASSEGQLLKNIQYF. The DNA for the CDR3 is TGTGCCAGCAGCGAGGGACAACTTCTCAAAAACATTCAGTACTTC.

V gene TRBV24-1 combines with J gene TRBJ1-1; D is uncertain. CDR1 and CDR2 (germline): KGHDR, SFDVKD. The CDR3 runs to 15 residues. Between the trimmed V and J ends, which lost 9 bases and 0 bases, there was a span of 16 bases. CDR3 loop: CATVVRAGLNTEAFF. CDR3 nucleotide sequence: TGTGCCACCGTGGTGAGAGCAGGTCTGAACACTGAAGCTTTCTTT.

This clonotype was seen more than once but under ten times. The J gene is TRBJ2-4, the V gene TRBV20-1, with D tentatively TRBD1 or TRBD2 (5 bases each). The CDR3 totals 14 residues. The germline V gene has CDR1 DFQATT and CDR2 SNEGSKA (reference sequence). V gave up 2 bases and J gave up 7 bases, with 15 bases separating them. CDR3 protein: CSARFVVGDNIQYF. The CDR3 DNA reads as TGCAGTGCTAGATTTGTGGTAGGGGACAACATTCAGTACTTC.